A selection of T cell receptor beta chains follows, all from one sample in a study of cytomegalovirus exposure and HLA in healthy donors. The data were produced by immunoSEQ multiplex PCR, yet TCRdb's version contains in-frame clones alone and is incomplete. The top ten hold about 4.3% of the sample, which has 160,000 or so clones, 80% seen once. Input material: PBMCs. The receptor source for this set is a man in his thirties or forties in good health and CMV-seronegative. Both conserved end residues are trimmed from each CDR3. Each record gives: D gene, V gene, CDR3 protein. D genes are given only for firm matches.

.	TRBV7-2	ASSTRQAAYEQY
TRBD1	TRBV6-1	ASSALGTGAIDTQY
TRBD1	TRBV19	ASSVSGGSDTEAF
.	TRBV18	ASSPTRAKETQY
.	TRBV14	ASSQDRITGWRY
TRBD2	TRBV6-1	ASSETGGGVGELF
.	TRBV6-6	ASSYSGGQRTEAF
TRBD1	TRBV5-1	ASSYLQGAADTQY
.	TRBV1	TSSQDLVAGPRSYNEQF
.	TRBV7-2	ASSLAPPEQY
TRBD1	TRBV30	AWTGGLSYNSPLH
TRBD1	TRBV5-4	ASSLGTGIYEQY
TRBD2	TRBV9	ASSVAASGLYEQY
TRBD1	TRBV9	ASSVGWDSRYEQY
TRBD1	TRBV5-1	ASSLTTGWGFNEQF
TRBD1	TRBV7-2	ASSQLLARDSEAF
TRBD1	TRBV19	ASPDRGLTEAF
TRBD2	TRBV11-2	ASSLGASGRARETQY